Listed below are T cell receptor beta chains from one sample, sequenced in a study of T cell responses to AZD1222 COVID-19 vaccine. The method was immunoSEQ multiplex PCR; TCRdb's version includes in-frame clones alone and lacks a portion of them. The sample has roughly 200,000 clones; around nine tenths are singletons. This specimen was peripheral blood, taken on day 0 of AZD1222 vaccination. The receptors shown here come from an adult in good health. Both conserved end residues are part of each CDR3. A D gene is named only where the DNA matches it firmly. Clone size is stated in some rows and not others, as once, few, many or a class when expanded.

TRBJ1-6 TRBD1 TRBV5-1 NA CASSSTGTQNSPLHF TGCGCCAGCAGCTCGACAGGGACCCAAAATTCACCCCTCCACTTT
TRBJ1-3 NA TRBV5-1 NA CASSFGRQLSGNTIYF TGCGCCAGCAGCTTCGGAAGACAGCTCTCTGGAAACACCATATATTTT
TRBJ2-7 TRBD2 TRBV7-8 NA CASSGRTSGNYEQYF TGTGCCAGCAGTGGGAGGACTAGCGGGAATTACGAGCAGTACTTC
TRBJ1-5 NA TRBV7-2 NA CASSYRGNQPQHF TGTGCCAGCAGCTACAGAGGGAATCAGCCCCAGCATTTT
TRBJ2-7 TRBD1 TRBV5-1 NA CASSPRTGQVYEQYF TGCGCCAGCAGCCCGCGGACAGGGCAAGTCTACGAGCAGTACTTC
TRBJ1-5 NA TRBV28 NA CASSLSGEPQHF TGTGCCAGCAGTTTATCAGGGGAGCCCCAGCATTTT
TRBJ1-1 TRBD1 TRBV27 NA CASSPTGQLNTEAFF TGTGCCAGCAGTCCTACGGGACAGTTGAACACTGAAGCTTTCTTT
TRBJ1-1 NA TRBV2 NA CASSAQTEAFF TGTGCCAGCAGTGCACAAACTGAAGCTTTCTTT
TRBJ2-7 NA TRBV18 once CASSPPGRADTYEQYF TGTGCCAGCTCACCCCCTGGCAGGGCGGACACCTACGAGCAGTACTTC
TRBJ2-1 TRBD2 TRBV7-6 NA CASSPVTSGGPLGQFF TGTGCCAGCAGTCCCGTGACTAGCGGGGGGCCCCTGGGGCAGTTCTTC
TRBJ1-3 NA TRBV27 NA CASRPPGTGNTIYF TGTGCCAGCAGACCCCCAGGGACCGGAAACACCATATATTTT
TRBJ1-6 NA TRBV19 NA CASSISASPLHF TGTGCCAGTAGTATTTCTGCTTCACCCCTCCACTTT
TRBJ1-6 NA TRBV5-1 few CASSLGRDNWASYNSPLHF TGCGCCAGCAGCTTGGGCCGGGACAACTGGGCCTCCTATAATTCACCCCTCCACTTT
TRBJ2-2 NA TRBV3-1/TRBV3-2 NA CASTSQGGTLTGELFF TGTGCCAGCACCTCCCAGGGGGGGACTCTCACCGGGGAGCTGTTTTTT
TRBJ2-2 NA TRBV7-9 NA CASSLTRDLVGELFF TGTGCCAGCAGCTTAACCAGGGACTTGGTAGGGGAGCTGTTTTTT
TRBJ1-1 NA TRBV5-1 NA CASSFADKAEAFF TGCGCCAGCAGCTTCGCGGACAAGGCTGAAGCTTTCTTT
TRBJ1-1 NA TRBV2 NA CASSRVEAFF TGTGCCAGCAGCCGGGTCGAAGCTTTCTTT
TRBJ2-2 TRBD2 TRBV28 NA CASSRLAPGELFF TGTGCCAGCAGTCGACTAGCGCCTGGGGAGCTGTTTTTT
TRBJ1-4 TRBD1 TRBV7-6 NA CASSPRQGWWDEKLFF TGTGCCAGCAGCCCCAGACAGGGTTGGTGGGATGAAAAACTGTTTTTT
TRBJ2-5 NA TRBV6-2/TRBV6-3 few CASSSAGTKETQYF TGTGCCAGCAGTTCCGCCGGGACAAAAGAGACCCAGTACTTC
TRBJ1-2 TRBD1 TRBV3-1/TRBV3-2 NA CASTRTGGSQFYGYTF TGTGCCAGCACCCGGACAGGGGGATCCCAATTCTATGGCTACACCTTC
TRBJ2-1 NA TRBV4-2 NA CASSQDAATEQFF TGTGCCAGCAGCCAAGATGCAGCGACTGAGCAGTTCTTC
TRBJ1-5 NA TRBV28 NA CASSLLDSGNQPQHF TGTGCCAGCAGTTTGTTAGACAGTGGGAATCAGCCCCAGCATTTT
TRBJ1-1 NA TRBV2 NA CASSFQGRTEAFF TGTGCCAGCAGCTTTCAGGGGCGCACTGAAGCTTTCTTT
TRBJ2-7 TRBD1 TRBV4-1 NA CASSQAQGQGYEQYF TGCGCCAGCAGCCAAGCACAGGGGCAGGGGTACGAGCAGTACTTC
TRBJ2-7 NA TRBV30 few CAWRILGGREQYF TGTGCCTGGAGGATCCTAGGGGGACGCGAGCAGTACTTC
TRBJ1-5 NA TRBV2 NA CASSAPGGNQPQHF TGTGCCAGCAGTGCTCCTGGAGGCAATCAGCCCCAGCATTTT
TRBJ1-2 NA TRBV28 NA CASSFGGKGGYTF TGTGCCAGCAGTTTCGGGGGTAAAGGCGGCTACACCTTC
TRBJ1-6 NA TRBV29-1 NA CSVAEFYNSPLHF TGCAGCGTTGCGGAATTTTATAATTCACCCCTCCACTTT
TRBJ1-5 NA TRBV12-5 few CASGLGTPRGQPQHF TGTGCTAGTGGTTTGGGGACCCCGAGGGGTCAGCCCCAGCATTTT
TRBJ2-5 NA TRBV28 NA CASTFSGEAQYF TGTGCCAGCACCTTTAGTGGAGAAGCCCAGTACTTC
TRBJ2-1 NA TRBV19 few CASSPDRSSYNEQFF TGTGCCAGTAGCCCAGACAGGAGCTCCTACAATGAGCAGTTCTTC
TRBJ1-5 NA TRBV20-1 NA CSASAGGGNQPQHF TGCAGTGCTAGTGCGGGGGGCGGCAATCAGCCCCAGCATTTT
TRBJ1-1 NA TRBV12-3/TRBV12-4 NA CASRLNTEAFF TGTGCCAGCAGGTTGAACACTGAAGCTTTCTTT
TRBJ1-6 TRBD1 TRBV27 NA CASSLGQGGSPLHF TGTGCCAGCAGTTTAGGACAGGGAGGTTCACCCCTCCACTTT
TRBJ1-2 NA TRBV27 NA CASSRDLGYGYTF TGTGCCAGCAGTAGGGACCTCGGCTATGGCTACACCTTC
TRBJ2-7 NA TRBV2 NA CASSDAGYGRFYEQYF TGTGCCAGCAGTGACGCAGGGTATGGTCGGTTCTACGAGCAGTACTTC
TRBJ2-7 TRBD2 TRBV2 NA CASRFTSGGSYEQYF TGTGCCAGCAGGTTCACTAGCGGGGGCTCCTACGAGCAGTACTTC
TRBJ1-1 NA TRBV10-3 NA CAIMDTMNTEAFF TGTGCCATCATGGACACAATGAACACTGAAGCTTTCTTT
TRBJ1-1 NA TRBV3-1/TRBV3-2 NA CASSPIRWGLNTEAFF TGTGCCAGCAGCCCGATCCGATGGGGTCTGAACACTGAAGCTTTCTTT
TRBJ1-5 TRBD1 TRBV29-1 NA CSVHLGQGAQQPQHF TGCAGCGTTCATCTAGGGCAGGGGGCACAGCAGCCCCAGCATTTT
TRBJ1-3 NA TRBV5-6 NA CASSLWGAGNTIYF TGTGCCAGCAGCTTGTGGGGGGCTGGAAACACCATATATTTT